Each of the 19 T cell receptor beta chains below was sequenced from the same sample in a study of blood T cell repertoires in COVID-19. Assay used: immunoSEQ multiplex PCR; TCRdb lists only in-frame clones, some missing. This table holds under 55,000 clones, about 92% found once. The sequenced sample consisted of peripheral blood. The receptors come from a human donor in a cohort sampled during active COVID-19.

This chain connects TRBV2 to TRBJ2-5; D remains ambiguous. The CDR3 covers 12 residues. Germline-derived CDR1 and CDR2 are SNHLY and FYNNEI. The V gene lost 2 bases and the J gene lost 5 bases, with 6 bases spanning the gap. CDR3 amino acids: CASSEYFETQYF. Here the CDR3 DNA reads TGTGCCAGCAGTGAATATTTCGAGACCCAGTACTTC. Full variable domain (missing parts from reference TRBV2 and TRBJ2-5): EPEVTQTPSHQVTQMGQEVILRCVPISNHLYFYWYRQILGQKVEFLVSFYNNEISEKSEIFDDQFSVERPDGSNFTLKIRSTKLEDSAMYFCASSEYFETQYFGPGTRLLVL.

This rearrangement joins TRBV10-2 to TRBJ1-3; the D gene is possibly TRBD1 (6 bases). The CDR3 loop spans 14 amino acids. Per the germline V gene, CDR1 is WSHSY and CDR2 is SAAADI. The V gene lost 6 bases and the J gene lost 7 bases, with 16 bases spanning the gap. The CDR3 bases are TGCGCCAGCAGACCAGGACAGCGATCTAACACCATATATTTT. As protein: CASRPGQRSNTIYF.

This chain links TRBV6-5 with TRBJ1-3; maybe TRBD1 (5 bases). The CDR3 is 14 amino acids. Germline V lookup: CDR1 MNHEY, CDR2 SVGAGI. Trimming removed 6 bases at V and 1 base at J, with 10 bases between. For the CDR3, the DNA is TGTGCCAGCAGGGGGGGTGATTCTGGAAACACCATATATTTT. The encoded protein is CASRGGDSGNTIYF.

The rearrangement joins TRBV29-1 to TRBJ1-1; D unclear. V lost 3 bases and J lost 10, with 12 bases in between. The germline CDR1 and CDR2 sequences are SQVTM and ANQGSEA. The CDR3 runs 11 residues. The CDR3 here is CSVEWGVRAFF. CDR3 sequence (DNA): TGCAGCGTTGAGTGGGGAGTTAGAGCTTTCTTT.

The V and J genes are TRBV6-5 and TRBJ2-1, with 9 bases aligning to TRBD2. The CDR3 extends over 15 amino acids. Losses at the gene ends were 7 bases for V and 6 bases for J; bases not matched to a gene: 10. Per the germline V gene, CDR1 is MNHEY and CDR2 is SVGAGI. The CDR3 region has the DNA TGTGCCAGCACCTCAGTAGCGGGAGTAGTCAATGAGCAGTTCTTC. Its translation is CASTSVAGVVNEQFF.

There are a few counts of this clone. The V call is TRBV27, the J call TRBJ2-4, with 8 bases lining up with TRBD2. This CDR3 has 16 residues. Germline CDR1 is MNHEY and CDR2 is SMNVEV (reference sequence). Trimming at V came to 2 bases and at J to 0 bases, leaving 3 bases not matched to a gene. The CDR3: CASSLTSGLAKNIQYF. The CDR3, as DNA: TGTGCCAGCAGTTTAACTAGCGGACTAGCCAAAAACATTCAGTACTTC.

The V and J genes are TRBV18 and TRBJ2-5, with D maybe TRBD2 (5 bases). Trimming took 2 bases from V and 5 from J, leaving 9 bases between them. CDR1 is KGHSH and CDR2 is LQKENI in the germline V gene. The CDR3 is 13 amino acids. The CDR3 loop reads CASSPYPGETQYF. The DNA for the CDR3 is TGTGCCAGCTCACCATACCCGGGGGAGACCCAGTACTTC.

The rearrangement uses TRBV19 and TRBJ1-2, with TRBD1 matching 8 bases. With V trimmed by 9 bases and J by 2 bases, 8 bases remained unmatched. Per germline, CDR1 LNHDA and CDR2 SQIVND (reference sequence). This CDR3 region has 14 residues. CDR3 in DNA: TGTGCCAGCTCAACAGGGGGTTGGAACTATGGCTACACCTTC. Protein sequence: CASSTGGWNYGYTF.

The CDR3 sequence is CASTSTGTYGYTF. The CDR3 coding sequence is TGTGCCAGCACCTCGACAGGGACCTATGGCTACACCTTC. V usage is TRBV2 and J usage is TRBJ1-2, with TRBD1 identical over 7 bases. V shed 7 bases and J 4 bases; nucleotides not matched to a gene: 6. The CDR3 runs 13 residues. The germline gives CDR1 SNHLY, CDR2 FYNNEI. Combining the CDR3 with reference TRBV2 and TRBJ1-2 gives the whole variable domain EPEVTQTPSHQVTQMGQEVILRCVPISNHLYFYWYRQILGQKVEFLVSFYNNEISEKSEIFDDQFSVERPDGSNFTLKIRSTKLEDSAMYFCASTSTGTYGYTFGSGTRLTVV.

For the CDR3, the DNA is TGTGCCAGTAGTATCCAGGGCACGGATCAGCCCCAGCATTTT. It is translated as CASSIQGTDQPQHF. The chain combines TRBV19 with TRBJ1-5; D is perhaps TRBD1 (5 bases). CDR1 LNHDA and CDR2 SQIVND come from the germline V gene (reference sequence). Trimming took off 3 bases at V and 5 bases at J, with 11 bases between the two ends. This CDR3 is 14 amino acids long.

The chain is built from TRBV24-1 and TRBJ2-1; D is perhaps TRBD2 (7 bases). This CDR3 is built from 16 residues. Per the germline V gene, CDR1 is KGHDR and CDR2 is SFDVKD. Trimming shortened V by 4 bases and J by 0 bases, and 12 bases separated the two germline ends. CDR3: CATSDGGGSSYNEQFF. The CDR3 region has the DNA TGTGCCACCAGTGACGGCGGGGGCAGCTCCTACAATGAGCAGTTCTTC.

V is TRBV29-1 and J is TRBJ1-5; 7 bases agree with TRBD1. The germline V gene encodes CDR1 SQVTM and CDR2 ANQGSEA. The CDR3 extends over 14 amino acids. Losses at the gene ends were 4 bases for V and 3 bases for J; bases not matched to a gene: 6. The CDR3 coding sequence is TGCAGCGTTGGAGGTGGGACAGACAATCAGCCCCAGCATTTT. Protein: CSVGGGTDNQPQHF. The full variable domain, with the rest looked up from reference TRBV29-1 and TRBJ1-5, is SAVISQKPSRDICQRGTSLTIQCQVDSQVTMMFWYRQQPGQSLTLIATANQGSEATYESGFVIDKFPISRPNLTFSTLTVSNMSPEDSSIYLCSVGGGTDNQPQHFGDGTRLSIL.

The chain joins TRBV27 to TRBJ1-1; D is possibly TRBD1 (6 bases). CDR3 length: 19 residues. The germline V and J ends were trimmed by 0 bases and 1 base, with 21 bases remaining between them. Germline CDR1 is MNHEY and CDR2 is SMNVEV (reference sequence). CDR3 in amino acids: CASSLSLVRAGVKNTEAFF. The DNA of the CDR3 is TGTGCCAGCAGTTTATCTCTCGTACGCGCAGGGGTGAAGAACACTGAAGCTTTCTTT.

The V call is TRBV11-3, the J call TRBJ2-1; TRBD2 aligns across 8 bases. Looked up from germline, CDR1 is SGHNT and CDR2 is YENEEA. The CDR3 is 16 residues long. V was clipped by 2 bases and J by 6 bases; unmatched bases: 9. CDR3 DNA sequence: TGTGCCAGCAGCTTAAGGGGAGCGGGAGTGGGCAATGAGCAGTTCTTC. Translated: CASSLRGAGVGNEQFF.

This chain joins TRBV5-1 and TRBJ1-1; perhaps TRBD1 as D (6 bases). Germline-derived CDR1 and CDR2 are SGHRS and YFSETQ. Trimming removed 4 bases at V and 2 bases at J, with 15 bases between. The CDR3 spans 15 residues. The CDR3 coding sequence is TGCGCCAGCAGCGTCTTGAAGGGGGTCAACACTGAAGCTTTCTTT. The encoded protein is CASSVLKGVNTEAFF.

This clone was picked up a small number of times. The chain recombines TRBV5-1 with TRBJ2-7; weak D call: TRBD2 (5 bases). Germline V gene data show CDR1 as SGHRS and CDR2 as YFSETQ. V was clipped by 2 bases and J by 4 bases, with 13 bases between them. The CDR3 is made up of 14 amino acids. As DNA, the CDR3 is TGCGCCAGCAGCTTTGGACGCCGGGGTTACGAGCAGTACTTC. Residues: CASSFGRRGYEQYF.

The table lists this clone with a count of one. CDR3 nucleotide sequence: TGCGCCAGCAGCTTGGGAACTAGCGGGTTCACCGGGGAGCTGTTTTTT. As protein: CASSLGTSGFTGELFF. The gene calls are TRBV5-1 and TRBJ2-2; 9 bases are a match to TRBD2. This CDR3 has 16 amino acids. The germline gives CDR1 SGHRS, CDR2 YFSETQ. The V segment lost 0 bases and the J segment 4 bases; nucleotides outside the gene matches: 4. Together with reference TRBV5-1 and TRBJ2-2, the CDR3 gives the full variable domain: KAGVTQTPRYLIKTRGQQVTLSCSPISGHRSVSWYQQTPGQGLQFLFEYFSETQRNKGNFPGRFSGRQFSNSRSEMNVSTLELGDSALYLCASSLGTSGFTGELFFGEGSRLTVL.

The V and J genes are TRBV15 and TRBJ1-1; no reliable D call. Trimming removed 0 bases from V and 2 bases from J, with 7 bases in between. The CDR3 sequence is 14 residues long. Germline assignment: CDR1 LNHNV and CDR2 YYDKDF (reference sequence). For the CDR3, the DNA is TGTGCCACCAGCAGAGATCAGATAAACACTGAAGCTTTCTTT. Protein product: CATSRDQINTEAFF.

This clone was seen a single time. V and J are TRBV7-2 and TRBJ2-1; 8 nucleotides line up with TRBD2. V lost 5 bases, J lost 0 bases, and 3 bases stayed unmatched. The CDR3 consists of 15 residues. Germline V gene sequence: CDR1 SGHTA, CDR2 FQGNSA. For the CDR3, the DNA is TGTGCCAGCAGCCCCAGCGGGAGCTCCTACAATGAGCAGTTCTTC. It is translated as CASSPSGSSYNEQFF.